A single sample is the source of the 12 T cell receptor beta chains below, sequenced in a study of blood T cell repertoires in COVID-19. Clones were sequenced by immunoSEQ multiplex PCR, and TCRdb holds only the in-frame ones, with some missing. The table shows nearly 200,000 clones, with roughly 86% occurring only once. Material: peripheral blood. The receptor set was obtained from a woman between 65 and 79 years old with active or convalescent COVID-19.

This clone occurred once. This rearrangement joins TRBV7-9 to TRBJ2-5; the match to TRBD2 covers 10 bases. V shed 5 bases and J 2 bases; nucleotides not matched to a gene: 11. CDR3 length: 17 amino acids. CDR1 SEHNR and CDR2 FQNEAQ come from the germline V gene (reference sequence). The CDR3 here is CASSPDYIAGGQETQYF. CDR3 in DNA: TGTGCCAGCAGCCCTGATTATATAGCGGGGGGACAAGAGACCCAGTACTTC.

The chain links TRBV27 to TRBJ2-1, with D uncertain. CDR3 length: 13 residues. CDR1 and CDR2 from the germline V gene are MNHEY and SMNVEV (reference sequence). The V end was cut by 3 bases, the J end by 9 bases, with 12 bases between. The CDR3 DNA sequence: TGTGCCAGCAGTTTGTCCCCTACGAGTGAGCAGTTCTTC. As protein: CASSLSPTSEQFF.

J is TRBJ2-3 and V is TRBV2; maybe TRBD2 (5 bases). This CDR3 is built from 15 residues. Germline V gene sequence: CDR1 SNHLY, CDR2 FYNNEI. The V and J ends lost 4 bases and 1 base respectively, with 12 bases between them. The CDR3 DNA follows: TGTGCCAGCAGTGGAGTGAATAGCGGCACAGATACGCAGTATTTT. Its protein is CASSGVNSGTDTQYF.

This clone was seen repeatedly, ten times or more. The V and J genes are TRBV11-2 and TRBJ2-3; 10 positions match TRBD2. V was pared by 3 bases and J by 4 bases, with 7 bases of the junction left unmatched. Germline V gives CDR1 SGHAT, CDR2 FQNNGV. The CDR3 is made up of 16 amino acids. CDR3: CASSLFPAGGADTQYF. CDR3 nucleotide sequence: TGTGCCAGCAGCTTGTTCCCAGCGGGAGGGGCAGATACGCAGTATTTT.

The rearrangement joins TRBV5-1 to TRBJ1-2, with D hard to call. The CDR3 is 15 residues long. V was clipped by 2 bases and J by 0 bases, with 11 bases between them. Germline CDR1 is SGHRS and CDR2 is YFSETQ. CDR3 amino acids: CASSLVADANYGYTF. The CDR3 nucleotides are TGCGCCAGCAGCTTAGTAGCGGATGCTAACTATGGCTACACCTTC. Combining the CDR3 with reference TRBV5-1 and TRBJ1-2 gives the whole variable domain KAGVTQTPRYLIKTRGQQVTLSCSPISGHRSVSWYQQTPGQGLQFLFEYFSETQRNKGNFPGRFSGRQFSNSRSEMNVSTLELGDSALYLCASSLVADANYGYTFGSGTRLTVV.

This clone came up a few times. The CDR3: CASSLRGQNIQYF. CDR3 in DNA: TGTGCCAGCAGTTTAAGGGGGCAAAACATTCAGTACTTC. J is TRBJ2-4 and V is TRBV27, with 7 bases aligning to TRBD1. The ends lost 2 bases at V and 5 bases at J; junction bases unmatched: 0. In germline, CDR1 is MNHEY, CDR2 SMNVEV (reference sequence). The CDR3 loop spans 13 amino acids.

This clone was observed a single time. The genes are TRBV21-1 and TRBJ2-2; TRBD2 is the table's D call and was not checked against the DNA. TRBV21-1 is given as a pseudogene. This CDR3 contains 13 residues. CDR3 nucleotide sequence: TGTGCCAGCAGCCCCAAAAGCGACCGGGAGCTGTTTTTT. This translates into CASSPKSDRELFF.

This clone came up once. The chain recombines TRBV7-9 with TRBJ1-1, with 11 bases aligning to TRBD1. V trimming: 4 bases; J trimming: 6 bases; junction bases outside the gene matches: 1. Germline values: CDR1 SEHNR, CDR2 FQNEAQ (reference sequence). The CDR3 sequence is 13 residues long. CDR3 protein: CASSWTGGPEAFF. Here the CDR3 DNA reads TGTGCCAGCAGCTGGACAGGGGGCCCTGAAGCTTTCTTT. The whole variable domain, remainder taken from reference TRBV7-9 and TRBJ1-1, is DTGVSQNPRHKITKRGQNVTFRCDPISEHNRLYWYRQTLGQGPEFLTYFQNEAQLEKSRLLSDRFSAERPKGSFSTLEIQRTEQGDSAMYLCASSWTGGPEAFFGQGTRLTVV.

This chain links TRBV7-9 with TRBJ2-2; the match to TRBD2 covers 7 bases. V dropped 6 bases and J dropped 6; count of bases not matched to a gene: 7. Germline V gene sequence: CDR1 SEHNR, CDR2 FQNEAQ (reference sequence). The CDR3 is 14 amino acids. Here the CDR3 DNA reads TGTGCCAGCAGTTTCATAGCGGGTGCCGGGGAGCTGTTTTTT. Its translation is CASSFIAGAGELFF.

The CDR3 here is CASSLDGLVGYEQYF. For the CDR3, the DNA is TGCGCCAGCAGCTTGGACGGACTAGTGGGGTACGAGCAGTACTTC. The chain joins TRBV5-1 to TRBJ2-7, with 7 bases matching TRBD2. The CDR3 spans 15 residues. CDR1 SGHRS and CDR2 YFSETQ come from the germline V gene. Trimming removed 0 bases from V and 4 bases from J; junction bases left unmatched: 7.

The gene calls are TRBV18 and TRBJ2-1; 10 bases agree with TRBD2. The CDR3 totals 15 residues. J gave up 6 bases and V 6 bases, and 8 bases lay outside the gene matches. The germline V gene encodes CDR1 KGHSH and CDR2 LQKENI. The CDR3 coding sequence is TGTGCCAGCTCGCTTCTGGGACTAGCGACCAATGAGCAGTTCTTC. This translates into CASSLLGLATNEQFF. The full variable domain, in which reference TRBV18 and TRBJ2-1 provide the parts outside the CDR3, is NAGVMQNPRHLVRRRGQEARLRCSPMKGHSHVYWYRQLPEEGLKFMVYLQKENIIDESGMPKERFSAEFPKEGPSILRIQQVVRGDSAAYFCASSLLGLATNEQFFGPGTRLTVL.

The chain uses TRBV7-9 and TRBJ2-2, with 7 bases matching TRBD1. V lost 5 bases to trimming and J lost 3 bases; unmatched junction nucleotides: 6. Per the germline V gene, CDR1 is SEHNR and CDR2 is FQNEAQ (reference sequence). This CDR3 region has 15 residues. CDR3 DNA sequence: TGTGCCAGCAGCCCCGGACAGGTAGACACCGGGGAGCTGTTTTTT. Protein product: CASSPGQVDTGELFF.